This TCR beta chain emerged from a study of PD-1 blockade in mismatch repair-deficient tumors. Study-wide findings and caveats: After pembrolizumab, tumor-resident clones rose rapidly, then generally contracted before radiologic responses.

All patients were mismatch repair deficient, assessed by either PCR or immunohistochemistry. The TCR-sequenced patients were a few responders to pembrolizumab. The CDR3 loop spans 15 amino acids. The germline V gene has CDR1 KGHSH and CDR2 LQKENI. Trimming took off 5 bases at V and 7 bases at J, with 18 bases between the two ends. For this clone: Antigen specificity is unknown.

Clones were read by immunoSEQ multiplex PCR, and TCRdb kept only the in-frame ones, dropping some. This sample yields 80,000 to 100,000 clones, of which approximately 81% are seen a single time; about 2.4% belongs to the top ten. Sequencing was performed on peripheral blood, taken 12 weeks after starting pembrolizumab. This rearrangement joins TRBV18 to TRBJ2-1; either TRBD1 or TRBD2 may supply D (6 bases each). The TCR originated in an adult with mismatch repair-deficient cancer. CDR3 sequence: CASSSVGGAGNEQFF. The CDR3 DNA is TGTGCCAGCTCATCGGTCGGGGGCGCGGGAAATGAGCAGTTCTTC.